This T cell receptor (beta chain) originates from a study of Graves' ophthalmopathy and Graves' hyperthyroidism. Regarding the study as a whole: Most expanded clonotypes from thyroid (those above 0.001 frequency) were also found in blood. Classification of ophthalmopathy versus stable hyperthyroidism by a 13-signature model yielded around 90% sensitivity and around 80% specificity.

This clonotype was seen repeatedly, ten times or more. Its matching antigen is unknown. PBMCs were isolated by Ficoll-Paque density gradient centrifugation, using over 9.5 ml of fresh peripheral blood as the starting material. From RNA, the CDR3 regions of TCR beta chains were amplified and sequenced. First-round RT-PCR relied on HTBI primers, and a second-round multiplex PCR came next. TCRdb re-derived calls from the multiplex PCR reads in MiXCR, one entry per CDR3 protein. The table lists about 400,000 distinct CDR3 sequences, about 16% of them singletons. This receptor was taken from a woman aged 18 to 35 with Graves' ophthalmopathy. Source material: peripheral blood.

CDR3 amino acids: CASSSRVVETQYF. In nucleotides, the CDR3 is TGTGCCAGCAGCTCCCGGGTTGTGGAGACCCAGTACTTC. The rearrangement joins TRBV11-2 to TRBJ2-5, with D unresolved. The germline V gene has CDR1 SGHAT and CDR2 FQNNGV. V lost 4 bases to trimming and J lost 5 bases, with 11 bases between them. The CDR3 totals 13 residues.